Listed below are T cell receptor beta chains from one sample, sequenced in a study of breast tumors, draining lymph nodes, adjacent tissues. Via MiXCR, TCRdb re-called the multiplex PCR reads, giving one row per CDR3 protein. This table holds about 130,000 distinct CDR3 sequences, approximately 20% found once. The specimen sequenced was axillary lymph node tissue. Receptors originate from a female donor with breast cancer. Some clones in this sample may be carry-over from other donors' samples. The CDR3 runs from the conserved cysteine through the conserved F or W.

CDR3: CASSQELDRIYEQFF; V: TRBV4-2
CDR3: CASSLDAREQFF; V: TRBV7-2
CDR3: CASAGTSGRNEQFF; V: TRBV12-3/TRBV12-4
CDR3: CASSPQAGYTQYF; V: TRBV7-9
CDR3: CASSFQDLLGARSPLHF; V: TRBV7-9
CDR3: CASSLGDSLGINTGELFF; V: TRBV7-8
CDR3: CASSYRTSAELFF; V: TRBV6-2/TRBV6-3
CDR3: CASSIPDRAGPSSYNEQFF; V: TRBV6-1
CDR3: CASSQASGQTSYEQFF; V: TRBV4-2
CDR3: CASSLSRQENTGELFF; V: TRBV7-6
CDR3: CASSDGTSGRFVGELFF; V: TRBV2
CDR3: CASSDDGQGLYEQYF; V: TRBV25-1
CDR3: CASSLLGNNEQFF; V: TRBV28
CDR3: CAISETGEDSGQYF; V: TRBV10-3
CDR3: CARGAGGGEAFF; V: TRBV2
CDR3: CASSPGMSAVDEQFF; V: TRBV7-9
CDR3: CASSLAIGRATDTQHF; V: TRBV7-8
CDR3: CASSQAGLGKSIQYF; V: TRBV4-1
CDR3: CSVGLAGVEQYF; V: TRBV29-1
CDR3: CASSSDRGSDTQYF; V: TRBV5-1
CDR3: CAWRSQGLTEQYF; V: TRBV30
CDR3: CASSKSGRGADTQYF; V: TRBV7-2
CDR3: CSAREGTSGYTF; V: TRBV20-1
CDR3: CASGLVSGSSVHEQYF; V: TRBV12-5
CDR3: CASSYNPGGYTF; V: TRBV6-6
CDR3: CATSIGGPGNTIYF; V: TRBV15
CDR3: CATSRAPGTSGRAGNEQFF; V: TRBV15
CDR3: CASSYLGGELFF; V: TRBV5-1
CDR3: CASRDRAQETQYF; V: TRBV28
CDR3: CASSIDRGENNEQFF; V: TRBV19
CDR3: CASSIRQGVSETQYF; V: TRBV6-2/TRBV6-3
CDR3: CASSLSEYNSPLHF; V: TRBV12-3/TRBV12-4
CDR3: CASSLDRVETQYF; V: TRBV5-1
CDR3: CASELGNTQYF; V: TRBV12-3/TRBV12-4
CDR3: CSAATSGRPNEQFF; V: TRBV20-1
CDR3: CAGSLVSSGIPYNEQFF; V: TRBV7-9
CDR3: CASSLTGREAGEQFF; V: TRBV7-3
CDR3: CASSAREGYGYTF; V: TRBV7-9
CDR3: CASRGTVAHEQYF; V: TRBV12-3/TRBV12-4
CDR3: CASSQGRGSEKLFF; V: TRBV6-5
CDR3: CASSIGAGGLDTQYF; V: TRBV19
CDR3: CASSLVGRRFDEQFF; V: TRBV5-1
CDR3: CATSRRGVVTQYF; V: TRBV15
CDR3: CASSISGDPQETQYF; V: TRBV19
CDR3: CAIRSGYGYERYF; V: TRBV10-3
CDR3: CASSIGGGRQETQYF; V: TRBV9
CDR3: CSATGQGRYNEQFF; V: TRBV20-1
CDR3: CSARVSPGGNNEQIF; V: TRBV20-1
CDR3: CSAISSGRVQGEQFF; V: TRBV20-1
CDR3: CASSLGSGGAGEQYF; V: TRBV7-6
CDR3: CASSASLTGDGYTF; V: TRBV27
CDR3: CASSSFGLAGTYEQYF; V: TRBV11-2
CDR3: CATSRGDTGELFF; V: TRBV15
CDR3: CASRPNPDGSHEQYF; V: TRBV6-1
CDR3: CSADTGTSGSSYEQYF; V: TRBV20-1
CDR3: CASSLLGARYEQYF; V: TRBV11-2
CDR3: CASSPFGDGELFF; V: TRBV11-3
CDR3: CSARVASGSVYEQYF; V: TRBV20-1
CDR3: CASSIVTGNTIYF; V: TRBV19